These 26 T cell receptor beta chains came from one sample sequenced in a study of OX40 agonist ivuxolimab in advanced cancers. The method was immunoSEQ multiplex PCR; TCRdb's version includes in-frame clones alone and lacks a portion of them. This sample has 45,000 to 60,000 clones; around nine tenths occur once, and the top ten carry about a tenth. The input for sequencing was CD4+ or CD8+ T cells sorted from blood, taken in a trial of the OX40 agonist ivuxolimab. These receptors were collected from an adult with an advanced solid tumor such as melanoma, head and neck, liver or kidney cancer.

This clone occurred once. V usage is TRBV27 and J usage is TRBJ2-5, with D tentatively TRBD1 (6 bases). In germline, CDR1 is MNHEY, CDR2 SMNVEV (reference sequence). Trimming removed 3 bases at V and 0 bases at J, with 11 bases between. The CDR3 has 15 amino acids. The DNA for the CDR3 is TGTGCCAGCAGTTTCAGGGGTCCCTACCAAGAGACCCAGTACTTC. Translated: CASSFRGPYQETQYF.

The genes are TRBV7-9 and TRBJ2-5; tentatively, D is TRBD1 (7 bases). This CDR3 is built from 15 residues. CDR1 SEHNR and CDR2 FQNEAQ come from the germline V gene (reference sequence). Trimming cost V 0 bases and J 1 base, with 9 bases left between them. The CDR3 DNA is TGTGCCAGCAGCTTAGCGCAGGGGGGCCAAGAGACCCAGTACTTC. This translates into CASSLAQGGQETQYF.

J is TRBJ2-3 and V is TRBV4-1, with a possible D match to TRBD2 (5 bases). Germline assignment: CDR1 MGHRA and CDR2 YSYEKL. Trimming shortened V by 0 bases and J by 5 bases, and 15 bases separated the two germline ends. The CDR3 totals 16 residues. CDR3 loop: CASSQEGSLLRDTQYF. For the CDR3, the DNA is TGCGCCAGCAGCCAAGAAGGGAGTCTTTTGAGAGATACGCAGTATTTT.

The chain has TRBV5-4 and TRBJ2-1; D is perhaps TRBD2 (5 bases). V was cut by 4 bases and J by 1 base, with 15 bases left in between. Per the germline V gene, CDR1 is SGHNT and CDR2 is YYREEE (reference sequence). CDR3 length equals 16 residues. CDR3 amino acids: CASSVEETSSYNEQFF. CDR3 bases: TGTGCCAGCAGCGTGGAGGAGACCTCATCCTACAATGAGCAGTTCTTC.

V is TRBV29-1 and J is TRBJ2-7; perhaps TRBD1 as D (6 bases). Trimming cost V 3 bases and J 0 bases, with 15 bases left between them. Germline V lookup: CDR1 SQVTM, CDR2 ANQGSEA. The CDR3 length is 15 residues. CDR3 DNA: TGCAGCGTTGATCTGGGTCAGGGGTCCTCCTACGAGCAGTACTTC. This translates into CSVDLGQGSSYEQYF.

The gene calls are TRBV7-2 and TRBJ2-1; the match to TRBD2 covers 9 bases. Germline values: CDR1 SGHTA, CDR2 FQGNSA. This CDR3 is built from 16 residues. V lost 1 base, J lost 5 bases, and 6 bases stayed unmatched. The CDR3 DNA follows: TGTGCCAGCAGCTTAGGTCTAGCGGGAAAGAACAATGAGCAGTTCTTC. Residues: CASSLGLAGKNNEQFF.

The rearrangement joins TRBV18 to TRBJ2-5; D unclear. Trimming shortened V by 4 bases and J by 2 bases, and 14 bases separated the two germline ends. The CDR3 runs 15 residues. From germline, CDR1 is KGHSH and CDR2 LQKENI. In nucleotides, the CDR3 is TGTGCCAGCTCACGCCGAGGCTTGGAGCAAGAGACCCAGTACTTC. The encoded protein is CASSRRGLEQETQYF.

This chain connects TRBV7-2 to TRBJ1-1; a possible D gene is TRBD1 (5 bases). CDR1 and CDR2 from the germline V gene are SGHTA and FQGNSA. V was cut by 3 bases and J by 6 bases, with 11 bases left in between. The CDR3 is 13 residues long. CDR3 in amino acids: CASSFGGFAEAFF. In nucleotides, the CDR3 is TGTGCCAGCAGCTTCGGGGGATTTGCTGAAGCTTTCTTT.

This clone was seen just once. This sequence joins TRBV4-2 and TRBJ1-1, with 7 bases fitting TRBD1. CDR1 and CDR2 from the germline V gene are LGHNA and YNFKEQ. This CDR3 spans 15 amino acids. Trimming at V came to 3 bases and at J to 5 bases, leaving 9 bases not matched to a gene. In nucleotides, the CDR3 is TGTGCCAGCAGCCAGACACCAGGGGGGGGAACTGAAGCTTTCTTT. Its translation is CASSQTPGGGTEAFF.

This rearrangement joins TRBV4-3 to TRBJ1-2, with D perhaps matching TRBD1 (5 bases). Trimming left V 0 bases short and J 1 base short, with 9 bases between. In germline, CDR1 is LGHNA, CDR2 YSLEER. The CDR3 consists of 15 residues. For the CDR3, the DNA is TGCGCCAGCAGCCAAGACGTGACAGTTAACTATGGCTACACCTTC. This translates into CASSQDVTVNYGYTF.

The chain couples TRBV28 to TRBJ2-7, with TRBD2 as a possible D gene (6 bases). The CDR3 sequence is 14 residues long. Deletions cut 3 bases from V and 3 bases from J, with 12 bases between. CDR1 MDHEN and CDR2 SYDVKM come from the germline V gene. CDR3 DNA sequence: TGTGCCAGCAGTTTTCAGGCGGGAAACTACGAGCAGTACTTC. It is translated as CASSFQAGNYEQYF. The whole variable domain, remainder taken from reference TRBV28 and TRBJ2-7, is DVKVTQSSRYLVKRTGEKVFLECVQDMDHENMFWYRQDPGLGLRLIYFSYDVKMKEKGDIPEGYSVSREKKERFSLILESASTNQTSMYLCASSFQAGNYEQYFGPGTRLTVT.

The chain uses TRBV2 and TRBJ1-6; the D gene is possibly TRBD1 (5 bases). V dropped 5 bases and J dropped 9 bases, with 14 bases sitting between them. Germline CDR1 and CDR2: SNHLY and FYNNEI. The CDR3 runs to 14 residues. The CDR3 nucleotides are TGTGCCAGCAGTCAGGGTCTGGGCCTTTCACCCCTCCACTTT. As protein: CASSQGLGLSPLHF.

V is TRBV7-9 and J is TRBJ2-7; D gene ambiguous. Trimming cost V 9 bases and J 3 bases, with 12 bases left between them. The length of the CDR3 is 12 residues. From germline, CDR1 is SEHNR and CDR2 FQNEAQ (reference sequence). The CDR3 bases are TGTGCCAGTTCTCAACTCGGCTACGAGCAGTACTTC. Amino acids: CASSQLGYEQYF.

CDR3 in amino acids: CASRGAGQETQYF. Written as DNA, the CDR3 is TGTGCCAGCAGAGGGGCGGGTCAAGAGACCCAGTACTTC. The V call is TRBV7-9, the J call TRBJ2-5; D tentatively reads TRBD1 or TRBD2 (5 bases each). There are 13 residues in the CDR3. V dropped 6 bases and J dropped 2 bases, with 10 bases sitting between them. CDR1 and CDR2 from the germline V gene are SEHNR and FQNEAQ (reference sequence).

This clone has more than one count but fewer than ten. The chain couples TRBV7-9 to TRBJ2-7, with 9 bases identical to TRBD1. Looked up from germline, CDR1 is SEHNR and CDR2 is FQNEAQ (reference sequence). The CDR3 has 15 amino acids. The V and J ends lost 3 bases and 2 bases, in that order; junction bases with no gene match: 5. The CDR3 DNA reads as TGTGCCAGCAGCTTTAGACAGGGGGTTACCTACGAGCAGTACTTC. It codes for CASSFRQGVTYEQYF.

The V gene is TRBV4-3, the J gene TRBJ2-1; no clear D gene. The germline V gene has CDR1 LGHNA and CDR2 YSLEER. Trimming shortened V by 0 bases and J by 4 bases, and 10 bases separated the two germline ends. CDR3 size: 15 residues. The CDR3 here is CASSQDLMGYNEQFF. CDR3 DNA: TGCGCCAGCAGCCAAGATCTGATGGGATACAATGAGCAGTTCTTC.

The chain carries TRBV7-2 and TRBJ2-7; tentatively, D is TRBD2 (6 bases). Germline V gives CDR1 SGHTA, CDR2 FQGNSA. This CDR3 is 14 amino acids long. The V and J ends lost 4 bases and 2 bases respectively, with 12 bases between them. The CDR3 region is CASSSPSATYEQYF. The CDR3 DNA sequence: TGTGCCAGCAGCTCACCTAGCGCAACCTACGAGCAGTACTTC.

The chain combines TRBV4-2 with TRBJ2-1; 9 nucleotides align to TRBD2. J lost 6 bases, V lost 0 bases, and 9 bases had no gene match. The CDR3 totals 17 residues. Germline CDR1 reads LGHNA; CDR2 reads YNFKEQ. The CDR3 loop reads CASSQDIRGRVGNEQFF. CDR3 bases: TGTGCCAGCAGCCAAGATATTCGCGGGAGGGTAGGCAATGAGCAGTTCTTC.

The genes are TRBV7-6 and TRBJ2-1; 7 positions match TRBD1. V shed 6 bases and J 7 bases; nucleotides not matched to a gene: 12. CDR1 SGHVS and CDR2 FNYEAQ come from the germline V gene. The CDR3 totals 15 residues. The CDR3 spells CASRRTQGEGNEQFF. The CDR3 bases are TGTGCCAGCAGACGAACCCAGGGGGAAGGAAATGAGCAGTTCTTC.

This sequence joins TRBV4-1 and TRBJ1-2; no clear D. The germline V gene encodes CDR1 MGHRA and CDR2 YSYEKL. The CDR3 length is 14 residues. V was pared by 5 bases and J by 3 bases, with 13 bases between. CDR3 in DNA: TGCGCCAGCAGCTCACCCGACACGCACTATGGCTACACCTTC. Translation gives CASSSPDTHYGYTF.

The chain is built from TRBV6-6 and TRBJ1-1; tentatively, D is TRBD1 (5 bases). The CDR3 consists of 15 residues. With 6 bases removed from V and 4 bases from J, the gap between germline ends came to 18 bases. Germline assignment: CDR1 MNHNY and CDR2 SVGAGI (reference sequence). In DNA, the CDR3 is TGTGCCAGCAGCCCTTCACGGGCTGGGGCCACTGAAGCTTTCTTT. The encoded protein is CASSPSRAGATEAFF.

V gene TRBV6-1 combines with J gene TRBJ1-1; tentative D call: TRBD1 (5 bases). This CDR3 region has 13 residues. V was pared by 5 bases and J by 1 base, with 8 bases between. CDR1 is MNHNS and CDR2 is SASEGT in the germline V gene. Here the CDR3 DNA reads TGTGCCAGCAGTAGACAGAGGAACACTGAAGCTTTCTTT. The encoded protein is CASSRQRNTEAFF.

The DNA of the CDR3 is TGTGCCAGCAGCGAACGGGGGCCTGGAAACACCATATATTTT. This encodes CASSERGPGNTIYF. This chain connects TRBV9 to TRBJ1-3, with a possible D match to TRBD1 (6 bases). In germline, CDR1 is SGDLS, CDR2 YYNGEE. Trimming removed 3 bases at V and 2 bases at J, with 9 bases between. The length of the CDR3 is 14 residues.

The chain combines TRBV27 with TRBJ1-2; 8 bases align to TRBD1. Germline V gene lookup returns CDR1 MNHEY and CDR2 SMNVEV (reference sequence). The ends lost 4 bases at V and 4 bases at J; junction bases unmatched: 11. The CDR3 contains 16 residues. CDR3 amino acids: CASSYQTGTGTYGYTF. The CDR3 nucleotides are TGTGCCAGCAGTTATCAAACCGGGACAGGCACCTATGGCTACACCTTC.

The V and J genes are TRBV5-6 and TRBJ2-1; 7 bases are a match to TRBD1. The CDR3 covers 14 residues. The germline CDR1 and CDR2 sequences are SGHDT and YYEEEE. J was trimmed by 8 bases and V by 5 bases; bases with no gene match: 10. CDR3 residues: CASSGTEGSDEQFF. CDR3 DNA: TGTGCCAGCAGTGGGACAGAGGGAAGCGATGAGCAGTTCTTC. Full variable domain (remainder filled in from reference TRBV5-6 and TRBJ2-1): DAGVTQSPTHLIKTRGQQVTLRCSPKSGHDTVSWYQQALGQGPQFIFQYYEEEERQRGNFPDRFSGHQFPNYSSELNVNALLLGDSALYLCASSGTEGSDEQFFGPGTRLTVL.

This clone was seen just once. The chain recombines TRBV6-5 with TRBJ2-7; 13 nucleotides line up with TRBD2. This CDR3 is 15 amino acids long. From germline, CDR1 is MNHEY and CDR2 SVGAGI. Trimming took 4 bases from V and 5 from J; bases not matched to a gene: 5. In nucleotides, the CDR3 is TGTGCCAGCAGTTTAACTAGCGGGAGGGCCCACGAGCAGTACTTC. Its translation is CASSLTSGRAHEQYF.